This TCR beta chain was profiled in a study of blood T cell repertoires in COVID-19. Turning to the study itself: T cells, B-cell-depleted T cells, or PBMCs supplied cDNA or gDNA.

The V end lost 0 bases, the J end lost 0 bases, and 6 bases lay between the germline ends. CDR1 is SGHKS and CDR2 is YYEKEE in the germline V gene (reference sequence). This CDR3 has 14 amino acids. The assay was immunoSEQ multiplex PCR, and TCRdb's table has in-frame clones only and misses some. The sample holds approximately 50,000 clones, about 90% seen once. Sequenced input: peripheral blood. This clonotype was obtained from a human donor in a cohort sampled during active COVID-19. The chain is built from TRBV5-5 and TRBJ1-2; D gene ambiguous. As DNA, the CDR3 is TGTGCCAGCAGCTTGGACAGTACTAACTATGGCTACACCTTC. Protein: CASSLDSTNYGYTF. The full variable domain, completed using reference TRBV5-5 and TRBJ1-2, is DAGVTQSPTHLIKTRGQQVTLRCSPISGHKSVSWYQQVLGQGPQFIFQYYEKEERGRGNFPDRFSARQFPNYSSELNVNALLLGDSALYLCASSLDSTNYGYTFGSGTRLTVV.